Below, 30 T cell receptor beta chains from the same sample are listed, as sequenced in a study of T cells in Graves' hyperthyroidism and ophthalmopathy. TCR beta CDR3 regions were amplified from RNA. The HTBI primer set drove a first-round RT-PCR of the TCR CDR3. TCRdb independently ran MiXCR on the multiplex PCR reads; one entry per CDR3 protein. The sample carries 350,000 to 450,000 distinct CDR3 sequences, about a sixth recorded once. Material: blood. These receptors all stem from a woman in her twenties or thirties with Graves' hyperthyroidism that later progressed to Graves' ophthalmopathy.

This clonotype was recorded many times. The V and J genes are TRBV15 and TRBJ1-2; unclear D gene. This CDR3 region has 16 residues. Germline CDR1 and CDR2: LNHNV and YYDKDF (reference sequence). V was trimmed by 0 bases and J by 0 bases, leaving 11 bases between them. The CDR3 sequence is CATSRDGRSANYGYTF. The CDR3 nucleotides read TGTGCCACCAGCAGAGATGGGAGATCAGCTAACTATGGCTACACCTTC.

This clonotype was observed many times. V is TRBV28 and J is TRBJ2-3; 9 nucleotides match TRBD1. J was trimmed by 2 bases and V by 0 bases; bases with no gene match: 15. The CDR3 sequence is 20 residues long. Germline V gene lookup returns CDR1 MDHEN and CDR2 SYDVKM. CDR3 residues: CASSLCIGTGCPSHTDTQYF. CDR3 nucleotide sequence: TGTGCCAGCAGTTTATGCATAGGGACAGGGTGCCCATCTCACACAGATACGCAGTATTTT.

A few counts support this clonotype. The chain carries TRBV5-5 and TRBJ1-1; D is undetermined. V lost 2 bases and J lost 5, with 19 bases in between. This CDR3 comprises 16 residues. Germline lookup yields CDR1 SGHKS and CDR2 YYEKEE (reference sequence). The CDR3 sequence: CASSLAARTDITEAFF. CDR3 nucleotides: TGTGCCAGCAGCTTAGCAGCGCGCACAGATATTACTGAAGCTTTCTTT.

The J gene is TRBJ2-1, the V gene TRBV15; tentatively, D is TRBD2 (6 bases). Germline V gene data show CDR1 as LNHNV and CDR2 as YYDKDF (reference sequence). V lost 5 bases, J lost 2 bases, and 16 bases lay in between. The CDR3 is 16 amino acids. For the CDR3, the DNA is TGTGCCACCAGCGGTGGGGAGGCTGACCCCTACAATGAGCAGTTCTTC. Translating it yields CATSGGEADPYNEQFF.

This clonotype was observed at least ten times. The rearrangement joins TRBV7-9 to TRBJ1-4; 9 bases agree with TRBD1. CDR3 length equals 15 residues. The germline V gene encodes CDR1 SEHNR and CDR2 FQNEAQ (reference sequence). J was trimmed by 8 bases and V by 6 bases; bases with no gene match: 10. The CDR3: CASSGRTGDLEKLFF. The CDR3 DNA is TGTGCCAGCAGTGGAAGGACAGGGGACCTAGAAAAACTGTTTTTT. The full variable domain, with the rest looked up from reference TRBV7-9 and TRBJ1-4, is DTGVSQNPRHKITKRGQNVTFRCDPISEHNRLYWYRQTLGQGPEFLTYFQNEAQLEKSRLLSDRFSAERPKGSFSTLEIQRTEQGDSAMYLCASSGRTGDLEKLFFGSGTQLSVL.

This chain connects TRBV10-3 to TRBJ2-7; 8 bases are a match to TRBD1. The germline CDR1 and CDR2 sequences are ENHRY and SYGVKD. CDR3 length: 14 amino acids. V lost 3 bases, J lost 1 base, and 2 bases stayed unmatched. This CDR3 is CAISDHRGSYEQYF. The CDR3 coding sequence is TGTGCCATCAGTGATCACAGGGGGTCCTACGAGCAGTACTTC.

The sample holds many counts of this clonotype. The chain links TRBV29-1 to TRBJ1-1, with D possibly being TRBD1 (6 bases). The CDR3 contains 19 residues. CDR1 and CDR2 from the germline V gene are SQVTM and ANQGSEA. V shed 4 bases and J shed 0 bases, with 27 bases lying between them. CDR3 region: CSVVSTGWLSAEMNTEAFF. CDR3 nucleotide sequence: TGCAGCGTTGTTTCCACAGGGTGGTTATCAGCCGAAATGAACACTGAAGCTTTCTTT.

As for this clonotype: One base away lies a much larger clone, so this may be a sequencing read error. The CDR3 sequence: CASSYDREVDGQFF. CDR3 DNA sequence: TGTGCCAGCAGTTATGACCGAGAGGTTGATGGGCAGTTCTTC. The chain employs TRBV6-5 and TRBJ2-1; no firm D call. With 3 bases removed from V and 12 bases from J, the gap between germline ends came to 18 bases. Germline V gives CDR1 MNHEY, CDR2 SVGAGI. This CDR3 comprises 14 residues.

This clonotype came up many times. The rearrangement joins TRBV20-1 to TRBJ2-1, with D possibly being TRBD2 (5 bases). Trimming cost V 5 bases and J 7 bases, with 21 bases left between them. Germline CDR1 DFQATT, CDR2 SNEGSKA (reference sequence). CDR3 size: 15 residues. As DNA, the CDR3 is TGCAGTGCTCCCGAGTGGACGCCCGGGGTAAATGAGCAGTTCTTC. Its translation is CSAPEWTPGVNEQFF.

This rearrangement joins TRBV27 to TRBJ2-7; possible D gene TRBD2, 6 bases. Trimming pared 2 bases from V and 6 bases from J, leaving 11 bases between. Germline assignment: CDR1 MNHEY and CDR2 SMNVEV (reference sequence). There are 13 residues in the CDR3. The chain's CDR3 is CASSLRQGGEQYF. CDR3 DNA sequence: TGTGCCAGCAGTTTAAGGCAGGGAGGCGAGCAGTACTTC.

This clonotype was seen a handful of times. The rearrangement links TRBV4-1 to TRBJ1-4; the D gene is possibly TRBD1 (5 bases). V was shortened by 3 bases and J by 6 bases, with 20 bases between the two germline ends. The CDR3 is made up of 17 amino acids. Germline V gene sequence: CDR1 MGHRA, CDR2 YSYEKL. Here the CDR3 reads CASSQFNRQGADEKLFF. CDR3 nucleotides: TGCGCCAGCAGCCAGTTCAACAGGCAAGGGGCGGATGAAAAACTGTTTTTT.

This clonotype was counted at least ten times. The chain recombines TRBV2 with TRBJ1-5; D is ambiguous. V was clipped by 2 bases and J by 0 bases, with 8 bases between them. Germline V lookup: CDR1 SNHLY, CDR2 FYNNEI. This CDR3 spans 15 amino acids. The CDR3 loop is CASSELGNSNQPQHF. The CDR3 nucleotides read TGTGCCAGCAGTGAATTGGGGAATAGCAATCAGCCCCAGCATTTT.

This clonotype appeared many times. CDR3 bases: TGTGCCAGCAGTTACGCGAGGGCCGGGGAGCTGTTTTTT. This encodes CASSYARAGELFF. The chain links TRBV6-2 or TRBV6-3 to TRBJ2-2; tentative D call: TRBD2 (5 bases). This CDR3 spans 13 amino acids. The V gene's germline CDR1 is MNHEY and CDR2 SVGEGT. V dropped 2 bases and J dropped 6 bases, with 7 bases sitting between them.

This clonotype was observed many times. V and J are TRBV28 and TRBJ1-4; 7 bases are shared with TRBD1. With V trimmed by 5 bases and J by 3 bases, 9 bases remained unmatched. The CDR3 contains 16 residues. Germline V gene lookup returns CDR1 MDHEN and CDR2 SYDVKM. The CDR3 nucleotides are TGTGCCAGCAGTACAACAGGGGTGCACGCTAATGAAAAACTGTTTTTT. This gives the protein CASSTTGVHANEKLFF.

The V and J genes are TRBV5-1 and TRBJ2-7, with TRBD1 matching 7 bases. The V segment lost 2 bases and the J segment 3 bases; nucleotides outside the gene matches: 5. The CDR3 has 14 amino acids. CDR1 and CDR2 (germline): SGHRS, YFSETQ. The CDR3: CASSLRQGNYEQYF. The CDR3 nucleotides are TGCGCCAGCAGCTTACGACAGGGAAACTACGAGCAGTACTTC.

This chain links TRBV11-1 with TRBJ2-1; 13 bases align to TRBD2. The CDR3 has 20 amino acids. CDR1 and CDR2 (germline): SGHAT, FQDESV (reference sequence). V lost 3 bases, J lost 4 bases, and 15 bases stayed unmatched. CDR3 region: CASSFSYYSGLAGPYNEQFF. As DNA, the CDR3 is TGTGCCAGCAGCTTCAGCTATTATTCGGGACTAGCGGGACCGTACAATGAGCAGTTCTTC.

This clonotype was observed at least ten times. The rearrangement links TRBV20-1 to TRBJ1-2; 9 nucleotides agree with TRBD1. The CDR3 spans 12 residues. Germline-derived CDR1 and CDR2 are DFQATT and SNEGSKA (reference sequence). Trimming at V came to 4 bases and at J to 8 bases, leaving 5 bases not matched to a gene. The DNA of the CDR3 is TGCAGTGCTACCACAGGGGGCGGGGGCTACACCTTC. Encoded protein: CSATTGGGGYTF.

This clonotype appeared many times. The CDR3 DNA sequence: TGTGCCAGCAGCTTAGGGGGGAAGGGCAGCAATCAGCCCCAGCATTTT. Translated, it gives CASSLGGKGSNQPQHF. V is TRBV7-6 and J is TRBJ1-5; tentative D call: TRBD1 (5 bases). This CDR3 spans 16 amino acids. The V end lost 1 base, the J end lost 1 base, and 11 bases lay between the germline ends. Germline V gene data show CDR1 as SGHVS and CDR2 as FNYEAQ.

In this sample, this clonotype turned up many times. The chain has TRBV9 and TRBJ2-3; D is unresolved. Per the germline V gene, CDR1 is SGDLS and CDR2 is YYNGEE. The V gene lost 0 bases and the J gene lost 7 bases, with 9 bases spanning the gap. CDR3 length equals 13 residues. CDR3 sequence reads: CASSVDARNTQYF. Written as DNA, the CDR3 is TGTGCCAGCAGCGTAGACGCGCGGAATACGCAGTATTTT. Full variable domain (rest looked up from reference TRBV9 and TRBJ2-3): DSGVTQTPKHLITATGQRVTLRCSPRSGDLSVYWYQQSLDQGLQFLIQYYNGEERAKGNILERFSAQQFPDLHSELNLSSLELGDSALYFCASSVDARNTQYFGPGTRLTVL.

Ten or more counts support this clonotype. V gene TRBV27 combines with J gene TRBJ1-5; D might be TRBD1 (6 bases). The CDR3 is 14 residues long. Germline assignment: CDR1 MNHEY and CDR2 SMNVEV (reference sequence). With 3 bases removed from V and 7 bases from J, the gap between germline ends came to 13 bases. CDR3 loop: CASSLGYRVQPQHF. The CDR3 bases are TGTGCCAGCAGTTTGGGGTACAGGGTGCAGCCCCAGCATTTT.

In its sample, this clonotype was seen many times. The genes are TRBV20-1 and TRBJ2-3; 7 nucleotides match TRBD1. V lost 0 bases to trimming and J lost 4 bases; unmatched junction nucleotides: 10. There are 16 residues in the CDR3. Germline V CDR1 and CDR2: DFQATT, SNEGSKA (reference sequence). CDR3 region: CSARENRGQGADTQYF. The CDR3 DNA reads as TGCAGTGCTAGAGAGAACAGAGGGCAGGGGGCAGATACGCAGTATTTT.

This clonotype turned up a few times. The CDR3 region is CASSLGERTEAFF. The CDR3 DNA reads TGTGCCAGCAGCTTAGGGGAGCGCACTGAAGCTTTCTTT. The J gene is TRBJ1-1, the V gene TRBV11-3; no clear D gene. The CDR3 totals 13 residues. Deletions cut 1 base from V and 4 bases from J, with 7 bases between. The germline gives CDR1 SGHNT, CDR2 YENEEA.

In its sample, this clonotype was seen many times. The CDR3 nucleotides are TGTGCCAGCAGCCAACCAGTCTATCGCAATCAGCCCCAGCATTTT. The encoded protein is CASSQPVYRNQPQHF. The chain links TRBV5-8 to TRBJ1-5; no clear D. Per germline, CDR1 SGHTS and CDR2 YDEGEE. V dropped 4 bases and J dropped 2 bases, with 13 bases sitting between them. CDR3 length: 15 amino acids.

In its sample, this clonotype was seen a few times. The chain recombines TRBV4-1 with TRBJ2-1, with TRBD1 identical over 7 bases. V was clipped by 3 bases and J by 0 bases; unmatched bases: 8. Germline V lookup: CDR1 MGHRA, CDR2 YSYEKL. The CDR3 extends over 17 amino acids. In DNA, the CDR3 is TGCGCCAGCAGCCACAAGCCAGGGGGTAGCTCCTACAATGAGCAGTTCTTC. Translated, it gives CASSHKPGGSSYNEQFF.

This clonotype was recorded many times. The V call is TRBV27, the J call TRBJ2-1, with D uncertain. V was cut by 6 bases and J by 9 bases, with 9 bases left in between. CDR1 is MNHEY and CDR2 is SMNVEV in the germline V gene (reference sequence). The CDR3 length is 11 residues. The CDR3 region is CASSSFGEQFF. CDR3 DNA: TGTGCCAGCAGCTCATTTGGTGAGCAGTTCTTC.

The chain recombines TRBV4-1 with TRBJ2-1, with a possible D match to TRBD2 (6 bases). Germline lookup yields CDR1 MGHRA and CDR2 YSYEKL. This CDR3 spans 13 amino acids. Trimming took off 4 bases at V and 9 bases at J, with 13 bases between the two ends. The CDR3: CASSPWGAGEQFF. DNA of the CDR3: TGCGCCAGCAGCCCCTGGGGAGCGGGTGAGCAGTTCTTC.

This clonotype was observed at least ten times. This chain connects TRBV6-1 to TRBJ2-7; 13 bases are a match to TRBD2. Germline trimming cut 6 bases from V and 3 bases from J; bases unmatched to any gene: 17. CDR1 and CDR2 from the germline V gene are MNHNS and SASEGT. The CDR3 loop spans 19 amino acids. CDR3 DNA sequence: TGTGCCAGCAGCCGATCAAGTACTAGCGGGAGGGCCGCTTTCTACGAGCAGTACTTC. The encoded protein is CASSRSSTSGRAAFYEQYF.

In its sample, this clonotype was seen many times. The gene calls are TRBV12-3 or TRBV12-4 and TRBJ2-3, with TRBD2 matching 9 bases. Unmatched junction bases numbered 9, after V lost 3 bases and J lost 5 bases. This CDR3 has 16 residues. The CDR3, as DNA: TGTGCCAGCAGTTTTAGCGGGGGAGCTCCTGAAGATACGCAGTATTTT. Translating gives CASSFSGGAPEDTQYF.

There are many counts of this clonotype. The rearrangement links TRBV11-1 to TRBJ2-1, with 8 bases that match TRBD2. CDR1 and CDR2 (germline): SGHAT, FQDESV (reference sequence). V lost 4 bases to trimming and J lost 7 bases; unmatched junction nucleotides: 6. There are 14 residues in the CDR3. DNA of the CDR3: TGTGCCAGCAGCTCAGAACTAGCGGATAATGAGCAGTTCTTC. Protein product: CASSSELADNEQFF.

On this clonotype itself: A clone one base away is much larger, so this may be a read error. The chain combines TRBV3-1 with TRBJ1-5; D unclear. Germline-derived CDR1 and CDR2 are LGHDT and YNNKEL (reference sequence). The CDR3 is 12 amino acids. V lost 7 bases, J lost 6 bases, and 10 bases lay in between. CDR3 sequence reads: CASNLASQPQHF. DNA of the CDR3: TGTGCCAGCAACCTTGCCTCTCAGCCCCAGCATTTT.